This T cell receptor (beta chain) derives from a study of blood T cell repertoires in COVID-19. V gave up 6 bases and J gave up 2 bases, with 17 bases separating them. Germline loops: CDR1 SNHLY, CDR2 FYNNEI. There are 15 residues in the CDR3. The data were produced by immunoSEQ multiplex PCR, yet TCRdb's version contains in-frame clones alone and is incomplete. The sample yields under 170,000 clones, roughly 82% seen once. This receptor was identified in a man in his sixties or seventies with acute or convalescent COVID-19. Sample: peripheral blood. This rearrangement joins TRBV2 to TRBJ2-7, with TRBD2 as a possible D gene (6 bases). This CDR3 is CASRRVSGGTYEQYF. In DNA, the CDR3 is TGTGCCAGCAGGAGGGTCAGTGGGGGGACCTACGAGCAGTACTTC.